The 25 T cell receptor beta chains reported below all come from one sample, sequenced in a study of T cell responses to AZD1222 COVID-19 vaccine. This table comes from immunoSEQ multiplex PCR, and its TCRdb copy is limited to in-frame clones, with some not included. The repertoire has some 90,000 clones, about 88% of them found once; the top ten carry about 14%. This specimen was peripheral blood, taken on day 0 of AZD1222 vaccination. These receptors all come from an adult in good health.

The CDR3 DNA reads TGTGCCACCTCACAGGGCAGGGACACTGAAGCTTTCTTT. It is translated as CATSQGRDTEAFF. The gene calls are TRBV19 and TRBJ1-1, with a tentative D call TRBD1 (6 bases). This CDR3 is 13 amino acids long. The V and J ends lost 10 bases and 3 bases respectively, with 15 bases between them. Germline V gene sequence: CDR1 LNHDA, CDR2 SQIVND (reference sequence). The full variable domain, its missing parts supplied by reference TRBV19 and TRBJ1-1, is DGGITQSPKYLFRKEGQNVTLSCEQNLNHDAMYWYRQDPGQGLRLIYYSQIVNDFQKGDIAEGYSVSREKKESFPLTVTSAQKNPTAFYLCATSQGRDTEAFFGQGTRLTVV.

This chain uses TRBV28 with TRBJ2-3, with 9 bases lining up with TRBD1. Unmatched junction bases numbered 4, after V lost 6 bases and J lost 6 bases. This CDR3 has 13 residues. Germline CDR1 is MDHEN and CDR2 is SYDVKM. CDR3 loop: CASRRTGADTQYF. CDR3 coding DNA: TGTGCCAGCAGGAGGACAGGGGCCGATACGCAGTATTTT. Drawing the rest from reference TRBV28 and TRBJ2-3, the complete variable domain is DVKVTQSSRYLVKRTGEKVFLECVQDMDHENMFWYRQDPGLGLRLIYFSYDVKMKEKGDIPEGYSVSREKKERFSLILESASTNQTSMYLCASRRTGADTQYFGPGTRLTVL.

This clone was detected only once. The chain employs TRBV5-4 and TRBJ2-3; D ambiguous. The CDR3 spans 15 residues. Trimming pared 0 bases from V and 2 bases from J, leaving 10 bases between. Germline CDR1 is SGHNT and CDR2 is YYREEE (reference sequence). CDR3 sequence: CASSLGQGFTDTQYF. CDR3 DNA sequence: TGTGCCAGCAGCTTGGGTCAAGGGTTCACAGATACGCAGTATTTT.

This chain connects TRBV6-2 or TRBV6-3 to TRBJ1-4; D call uncertain. This CDR3 contains 18 residues. The V gene lost 6 bases and the J gene lost 0 bases, with 20 bases spanning the gap. CDR1 and CDR2 (germline): MNHEY, SVGEGT. This CDR3 reads CASSPVEVLPATNEKLFF. DNA for the CDR3: TGTGCCAGCAGCCCTGTTGAGGTTCTCCCTGCAACTAATGAAAAACTGTTTTTT.

This clone was recorded only once. The chain has TRBV19 and TRBJ1-5, with 7 bases lining up with TRBD1. From germline, CDR1 is LNHDA and CDR2 SQIVND (reference sequence). The CDR3 loop spans 16 amino acids. J gave up 5 bases and V 5 bases, and 12 bases lay outside the gene matches. The CDR3 is CASSSLLGQRDQPQHF. In DNA form, the CDR3 reads TGTGCCAGTAGTTCATTATTGGGACAGAGGGATCAGCCCCAGCATTTT. Drawing the rest from reference TRBV19 and TRBJ1-5, the complete variable domain is DGGITQSPKYLFRKEGQNVTLSCEQNLNHDAMYWYRQDPGQGLRLIYYSQIVNDFQKGDIAEGYSVSREKKESFPLTVTSAQKNPTAFYLCASSSLLGQRDQPQHFGDGTRLSIL.

This rearrangement joins TRBV7-9 to TRBJ2-1; D is possibly TRBD1 (5 bases). Trimming cost V 0 bases and J 9 bases, with 12 bases left between them. Germline assignment: CDR1 SEHNR and CDR2 FQNEAQ (reference sequence). This CDR3 has 14 residues. CDR3 in DNA: TGTGCCAGCAGCTTAGCGGGGCTCGTTGGTGAGCAGTTCTTC. Residues: CASSLAGLVGEQFF.

V is TRBV6-4 and J is TRBJ1-2; 7 bases are shared with TRBD1. This CDR3 has 17 amino acids. Germline CDR1 and CDR2: MRHNA and SNTAGT. The ends lost 8 bases at V and 2 bases at J; junction bases unmatched: 17. In nucleotides, the CDR3 is TGTGCCAGCCCTGAGGTGAGACAGGGAAAATCGAACTATGGCTACACCTTC. This translates into CASPEVRQGKSNYGYTF.

The chain combines TRBV3-1 (or the pseudogene TRBV3-2) with TRBJ2-7; no clear D. Germline CDR1 is LGHDT and CDR2 is YNNKEL (reference sequence). Trimming shortened V by 3 bases and J by 2 bases, and 5 bases separated the two germline ends. The length of the CDR3 is 12 residues. The CDR3 DNA follows: TGTGCCAGCAGCCAGTGGACCTACGAGCAGTACTTC. Amino acids: CASSQWTYEQYF.

The chain carries TRBV15 and TRBJ1-2; the D gene is possibly TRBD1 (5 bases). Trimming pared 5 bases from V and 8 bases from J, leaving 15 bases between. This CDR3 has 13 residues. Germline-derived CDR1 and CDR2 are LNHNV and YYDKDF (reference sequence). The DNA of the CDR3 is TGTGCCACCAGCTCCTTTGACAGAGGCGGCTACACCTTC. Translated: CATSSFDRGGYTF.

The gene calls are TRBV18 and TRBJ2-7; TRBD1 agrees at 9 bases. This CDR3 spans 16 amino acids. Germline values: CDR1 KGHSH, CDR2 LQKENI. Trimming cost V 2 bases and J 4 bases; bases outside gene matches: 9. This CDR3 reads CASSPRGGTGTYEQYF. The CDR3 nucleotides read TGTGCCAGCTCACCAAGAGGGGGGACAGGGACTTACGAGCAGTACTTC.

The chain recombines TRBV5-6 with TRBJ1-3, with 9 positions matching TRBD1. Trimming cost V 4 bases and J 1 base; bases outside gene matches: 3. Germline V lookup: CDR1 SGHDT, CDR2 YYEEEE. The CDR3 spans 15 residues. The CDR3 region has the DNA TGTGCCAGCAGCCCGACAGGGGGTTCTGGAAACACCATATATTTT. This gives the protein CASSPTGGSGNTIYF.

The chain carries TRBV6-5 and TRBJ1-1; D is possibly TRBD1 (5 bases). V was clipped by 2 bases and J by 4 bases, with 17 bases between them. In germline, CDR1 is MNHEY, CDR2 SVGAGI. This CDR3 is built from 16 residues. The CDR3 sequence: CASSYNSGLGGTEAFF. CDR3 DNA: TGTGCCAGCAGTTACAACTCAGGGTTGGGGGGCACTGAAGCTTTCTTT.

This clone occurred once. The rearrangement joins TRBV4-3 to TRBJ2-3, with D unresolved. V lost 5 bases, J lost 0 bases, and 15 bases lay in between. The CDR3 has 16 residues. Germline loops: CDR1 LGHNA, CDR2 YSLEER. In DNA, the CDR3 is TGCGCCAGCAGCTTCCGACCGGTAACTAGCACAGATACGCAGTATTTT. This gives the protein CASSFRPVTSTDTQYF.

This rearrangement joins TRBV9 to TRBJ1-1; tentative D call: TRBD1 (6 bases). V lost 4 bases, J lost 8 bases, and 15 bases lay in between. CDR3 length: 13 residues. Per the germline V gene, CDR1 is SGDLS and CDR2 is YYNGEE. CDR3 sequence (DNA): TGTGCCAGCAGCCCCCAGGGGAGGGGAGAAGCTTTCTTT. It specifies CASSPQGRGEAFF.

The chain joins TRBV6-1 to TRBJ1-1; D gene ambiguous. This CDR3 has 13 amino acids. V dropped 3 bases and J dropped 3 bases, with 8 bases sitting between them. The germline V gene encodes CDR1 MNHNS and CDR2 SASEGT. CDR3 in DNA: TGTGCCAGCAGTGAGACGGCCGACACTGAAGCTTTCTTT. This encodes CASSETADTEAFF.

The chain carries TRBV11-1 and TRBJ2-1, with TRBD1 identical over 10 bases. Germline-derived CDR1 and CDR2 are SGHAT and FQDESV (reference sequence). CDR3 length equals 14 residues. Trimming took 7 bases from V and 6 from J; bases not matched to a gene: 6. This CDR3 is CASIRTGGGNEQFF. The CDR3 DNA reads as TGTGCCAGCATCCGGACAGGGGGAGGCAATGAGCAGTTCTTC. The variable domain in full, with the rest retrieved from reference TRBV11-1 and TRBJ2-1, is EAEVAQSPRYKITEKSQAVAFWCDPISGHATLYWYRQILGQGPELLVQFQDESVVDDSQLPKDRFSAERLKGVDSTLKIQPAELGDSAMYLCASIRTGGGNEQFFGPGTRLTVL.

V is TRBV6-6 and J is TRBJ1-1; the match to TRBD1 covers 9 bases. The germline gives CDR1 MNHNY, CDR2 SVGAGI (reference sequence). The CDR3 spans 17 residues. J lost 3 bases, V lost 5 bases, and 13 bases had no gene match. The CDR3, as DNA: TGTGCCAGCAGTCGACACCCACAGGGGGCACCCCACACTGAAGCTTTCTTT. This sequence encodes CASSRHPQGAPHTEAFF.

The chain combines TRBV19 with TRBJ1-1; D uncertain. Germline V gene data show CDR1 as LNHDA and CDR2 as SQIVND (reference sequence). The CDR3 extends over 13 amino acids. V lost 3 bases and J 2 bases, leaving 7 bases between the germline ends. This CDR3 reads CASSIGRNTEAFF. The CDR3 DNA is TGTGCCAGTAGTATCGGCAGAAACACTGAAGCTTTCTTT.

The V and J genes are TRBV20-1 and TRBJ1-1; D uncertain. The CDR3 runs 11 residues. CDR1 DFQATT and CDR2 SNEGSKA come from the germline V gene (reference sequence). V lost 7 bases, J lost 7 bases, and 13 bases lay in between. CDR3 DNA: TGCAGTGTTAAACCGACGGTTGAAGCTTTCTTT. This gives the protein CSVKPTVEAFF.

This clone was counted only a few times. This chain connects TRBV6-5 to TRBJ1-6; D not certain. Germline loops: CDR1 MNHEY, CDR2 SVGAGI. Trimming stripped 7 bases from V and 1 base from J, with 8 bases between. CDR3 length: 14 residues. The CDR3 bases are TGTGCCAGCACTGGAGGGTCCTATAATTCACCCCTCCACTTT. It specifies CASTGGSYNSPLHF.

The chain joins TRBV7-6 to TRBJ2-3; the match to TRBD2 covers 10 bases. Germline assignment: CDR1 SGHVS and CDR2 FNYEAQ. V shed 1 base, J shed 4 bases, and the junction held 5 bases outside the gene matches. The CDR3 spans 16 residues. The CDR3: CASSLVLAGGADTQYF. The CDR3 coding sequence is TGTGCCAGCAGCTTAGTGTTAGCGGGGGGAGCAGATACGCAGTATTTT.

The sample holds one count of this clone. This chain joins TRBV28 and TRBJ2-7, with 11 bases lining up with TRBD1. Germline CDR1 and CDR2: MDHEN and SYDVKM. This CDR3 is built from 17 residues. The junction had 9 bases not matched to a gene; V was cut back by 1 base and J by 4 bases. The CDR3 DNA is TGTGCCAGCAGTTTATCGCCCCGGACAGGGGGCTATTACGAGCAGTACTTC. It codes for CASSLSPRTGGYYEQYF.

In this sample, this clone turned up once. This chain connects TRBV28 to TRBJ1-2; D gene unclear. The CDR3 has 11 residues. CDR1 MDHEN and CDR2 SYDVKM come from the germline V gene. Deletions cut 7 bases from V and 5 bases from J, with 8 bases between. This CDR3 is CASTGWYGYTF. CDR3 DNA: TGTGCCAGCACCGGGTGGTATGGCTACACCTTC.

V and J are TRBV5-3 and TRBJ2-3; D unclear. TRBV5-3 is an ORF, with its function uncertain. The germline V and J ends were trimmed by 4 bases and 10 bases, with 10 bases remaining between them. The CDR3 runs 11 residues. Here the CDR3 reads CARSPPVPQYF. CDR3 DNA sequence: TGTGCCAGAAGCCCACCTGTTCCGCAGTATTTT.

V and J are TRBV30 and TRBJ1-2; 9 bases align to TRBD1. CDR1 GTSNPN and CDR2 SVGIG come from the germline V gene (reference sequence). The CDR3 has 13 amino acids. The junction had 6 bases not matched to a gene; V was cut back by 3 bases and J by 7 bases. This CDR3 reads CAWSRGQGGGYTF. The CDR3 bases are TGTGCCTGGAGCCGGGGACAGGGAGGTGGCTACACCTTC.